The 5 T cell receptor beta chains presented below share a single source sample, sequenced in a study of human T cells and chemical hapten exposure. As for time point: patch test 1, 2 weeks after DPC sensitization. As to treatment: therapeutic diphenylcyclopropenone sensitization with weekly scalp DPC. Using its own MiXCR run on the RACE reads, TCRdb lists one record per CDR3 protein. Among tens of thousands of distinct CDR3 sequences listed, roughly 10% were seen once. This material consisted of whole blood, taken in connection with sensitization to the hapten diphenylcyclopropenone (DPC). These receptors were collected from a woman aged 60-70 years with alopecia areata. Some clones in this sample may be carry-over from other donors' samples.

This clonotype was counted ten times or more. The CDR3 protein is CASSQRPGTSAPDTQYF. The CDR3 DNA reads as TGTGCCAGCAGCCAACGGCCCGGGACTAGCGCCCCAGATACGCAGTATTTT. The chain employs TRBV4-2 and TRBJ2-3, with 10 positions matching TRBD2. The CDR3 consists of 17 residues. CDR1 LGHNA and CDR2 YNFKEQ come from the germline V gene. Losses at the gene ends were 2 bases for V and 4 bases for J; bases not matched to a gene: 9.

The gene calls are TRBV29-1 and TRBJ2-2; D ambiguous. The CDR3 spans 13 residues. CDR1 and CDR2 from the germline V gene are SQVTM and ANQGSEA. Trimming took 7 bases from V and 5 from J, leaving 14 bases between them. The DNA of the CDR3 is TGCAGCGCTCCCGCGAAGGCAACCGGGGAGCTGTTTTTT. Translating it yields CSAPAKATGELFF.

V gene TRBV21-1 combines with J gene TRBJ1-1; TRBD1, the D gene given by the table, was not confirmed from the DNA. TRBV21-1 is a documented pseudogene. The CDR3 sequence is 11 residues long. The CDR3 loop is CASETTTGTFF. CDR3 sequence (DNA): TGTGCCAGCGAAACGACCACAGGGACTTTCTTT.

This clonotype was detected ten times or more. This chain uses TRBV29-1 with TRBJ1-5; 9 nucleotides match TRBD1. The V gene end was trimmed by 4 bases and the J gene end by 6 bases; junction bases not matched to a gene: 1. CDR1 and CDR2 from the germline V gene are SQVTM and ANQGSEA. The CDR3 has 12 amino acids. The CDR3 DNA reads as TGCAGCGTTGCGGACAGGGGTCAGCCCCAGCATTTT. This encodes CSVADRGQPQHF.

This clonotype was recorded many times. This chain uses TRBV11-2 with TRBJ1-3; tentative D call: TRBD1 (6 bases). The CDR3 totals 18 residues. V was clipped by 0 bases and J by 1 base, with 16 bases between them. Germline CDR1 SGHAT, CDR2 FQNNGV. In DNA form, the CDR3 reads TGTGCCAGCAGCTTAGAGTCCGCGGGGGCTTGGTCTGGAAACACCATATATTTT. Translating it yields CASSLESAGAWSGNTIYF. Based on the CDR3 plus reference TRBV11-2 and TRBJ1-3, the full variable domain is EAGVAQSPRYKIIEKRQSVAFWCNPISGHATLYWYQQILGQGPKLLIQFQNNGVVDDSQLPKDRFSAERLKGVDSTLKIQPAKLEDSAVYLCASSLESAGAWSGNTIYFGEGSWLTVV.